This TCR beta chain stems from a study of blood T cell repertoires in COVID-19. Background on the study: The study drew acute and convalescent COVID-19 samples from the United States, Italy and Spain. T cells, B-cell-depleted T cells, or PBMCs supplied cDNA or gDNA.

Germline V gene sequence: CDR1 LGHDT, CDR2 YNNKEL (reference sequence). The CDR3 totals 15 residues. Trimming took off 1 base at V and 1 base at J, with 10 bases between the two ends. Individuals drawn from approximately 22 US areas were roughly 18 to 95 years old. This table comes from immunoSEQ multiplex PCR, and its TCRdb copy is limited to in-frame clones, with some not included. The table records approximately 230,000 clones, approximately 84% of them present only once. This sequence joins TRBV3-1 (or the pseudogene TRBV3-2) and TRBJ1-1; D is undetermined. Sequencing input: PBMCs or T cells enriched from blood (not recorded which). This receptor was taken from a man between 40 and 49 years old who had recovered from COVID-19. Here the CDR3 DNA reads TGTGCCAGCAGCCAAGTTTACGGAGGGAACACTGAAGCTTTCTTT. Its translation: CASSQVYGGNTEAFF.